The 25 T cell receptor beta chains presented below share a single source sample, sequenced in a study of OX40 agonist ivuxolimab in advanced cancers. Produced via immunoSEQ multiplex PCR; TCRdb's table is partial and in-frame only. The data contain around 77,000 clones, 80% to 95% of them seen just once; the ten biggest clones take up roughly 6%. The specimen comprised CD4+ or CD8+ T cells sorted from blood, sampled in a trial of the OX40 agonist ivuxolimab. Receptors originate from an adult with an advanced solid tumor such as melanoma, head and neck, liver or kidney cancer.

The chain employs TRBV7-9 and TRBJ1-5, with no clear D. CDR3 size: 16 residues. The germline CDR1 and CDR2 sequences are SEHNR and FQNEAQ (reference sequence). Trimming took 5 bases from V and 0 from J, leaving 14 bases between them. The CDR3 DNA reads TGTGCCAGCAGCCCCTACAGTGGCCTTAGCAATCAGCCCCAGCATTTT. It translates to CASSPYSGLSNQPQHF. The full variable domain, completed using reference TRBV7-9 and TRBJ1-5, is DTGVSQNPRHKITKRGQNVTFRCDPISEHNRLYWYRQTLGQGPEFLTYFQNEAQLEKSRLLSDRFSAERPKGSFSTLEIQRTEQGDSAMYLCASSPYSGLSNQPQHFGDGTRLSIL.

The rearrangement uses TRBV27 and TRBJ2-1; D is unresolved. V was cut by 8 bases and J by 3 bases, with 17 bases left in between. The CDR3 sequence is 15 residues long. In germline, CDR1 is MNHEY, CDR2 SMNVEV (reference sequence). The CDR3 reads CASGTLEPLYNEQFF. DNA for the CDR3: TGTGCCAGCGGTACCTTGGAACCTCTCTACAATGAGCAGTTCTTC.

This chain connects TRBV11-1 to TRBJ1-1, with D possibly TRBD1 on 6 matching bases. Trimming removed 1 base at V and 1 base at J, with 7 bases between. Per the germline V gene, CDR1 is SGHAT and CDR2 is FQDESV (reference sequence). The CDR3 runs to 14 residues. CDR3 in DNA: TGTGCCAGCAGCTTAGGGACAGCGAACACTGAAGCTTTCTTT. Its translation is CASSLGTANTEAFF.

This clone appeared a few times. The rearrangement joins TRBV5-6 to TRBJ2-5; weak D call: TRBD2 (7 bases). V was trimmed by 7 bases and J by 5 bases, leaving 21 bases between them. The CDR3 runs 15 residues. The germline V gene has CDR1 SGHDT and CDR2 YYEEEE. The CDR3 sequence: CASLVRGAPTETQYF. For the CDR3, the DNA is TGTGCCAGCCTCGTACGGGGGGCCCCAACGGAGACCCAGTACTTC. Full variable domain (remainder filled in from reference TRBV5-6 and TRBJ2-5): DAGVTQSPTHLIKTRGQQVTLRCSPKSGHDTVSWYQQALGQGPQFIFQYYEEEERQRGNFPDRFSGHQFPNYSSELNVNALLLGDSALYLCASLVRGAPTETQYFGPGTRLLVL.

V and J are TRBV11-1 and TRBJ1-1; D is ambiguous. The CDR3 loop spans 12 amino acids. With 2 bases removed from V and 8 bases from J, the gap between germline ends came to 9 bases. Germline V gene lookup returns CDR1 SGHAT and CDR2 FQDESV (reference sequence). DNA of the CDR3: TGTGCCAGCAGCTTAACCAGTGGAGAAGCTTTCTTT. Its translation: CASSLTSGEAFF.

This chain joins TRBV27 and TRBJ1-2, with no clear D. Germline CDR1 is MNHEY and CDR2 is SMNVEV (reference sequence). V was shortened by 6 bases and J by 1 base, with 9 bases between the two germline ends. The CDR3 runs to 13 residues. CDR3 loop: CASSHGDNYGYTF. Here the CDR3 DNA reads TGTGCCAGCAGCCATGGGGATAACTATGGCTACACCTTC.

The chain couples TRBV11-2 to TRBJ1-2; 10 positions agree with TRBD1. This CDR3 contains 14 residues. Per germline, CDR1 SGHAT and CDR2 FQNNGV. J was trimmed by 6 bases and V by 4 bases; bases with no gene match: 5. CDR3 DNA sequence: TGTGCCAGCAGCTGGGACAGGGGAGGCGATGGCTACACCTTC. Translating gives CASSWDRGGDGYTF.

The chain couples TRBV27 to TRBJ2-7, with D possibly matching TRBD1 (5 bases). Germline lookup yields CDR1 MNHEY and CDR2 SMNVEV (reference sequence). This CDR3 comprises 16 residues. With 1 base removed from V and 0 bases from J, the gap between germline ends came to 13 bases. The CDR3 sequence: CASSLFGTDSSYEQYF. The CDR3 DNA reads TGTGCCAGCAGTTTATTTGGTACCGACAGCTCCTACGAGCAGTACTTC.

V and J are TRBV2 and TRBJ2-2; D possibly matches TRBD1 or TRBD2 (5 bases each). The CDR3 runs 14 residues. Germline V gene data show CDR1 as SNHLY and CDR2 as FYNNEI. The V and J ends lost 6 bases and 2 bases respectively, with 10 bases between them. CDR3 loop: CASSSGSNTGELFF. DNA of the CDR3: TGTGCCAGCAGCTCAGGGAGCAACACCGGGGAGCTGTTTTTT. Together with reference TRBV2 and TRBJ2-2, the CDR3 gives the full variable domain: EPEVTQTPSHQVTQMGQEVILRCVPISNHLYFYWYRQILGQKVEFLVSFYNNEISEKSEIFDDQFSVERPDGSNFTLKIRSTKLEDSAMYFCASSSGSNTGELFFGEGSRLTVL.

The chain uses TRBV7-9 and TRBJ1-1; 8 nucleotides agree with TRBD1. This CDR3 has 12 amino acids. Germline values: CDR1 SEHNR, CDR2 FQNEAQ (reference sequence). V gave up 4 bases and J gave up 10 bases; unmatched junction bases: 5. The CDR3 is CASSSEDRAAFF. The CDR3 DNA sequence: TGTGCCAGCAGCTCCGAGGACAGGGCAGCTTTCTTT.

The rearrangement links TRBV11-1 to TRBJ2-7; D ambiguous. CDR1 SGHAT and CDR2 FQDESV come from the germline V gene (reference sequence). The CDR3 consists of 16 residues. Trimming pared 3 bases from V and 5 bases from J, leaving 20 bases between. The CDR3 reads CASSLTYSPEKDEQYF. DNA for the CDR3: TGTGCCAGCAGCTTGACGTATTCTCCTGAGAAGGACGAGCAGTACTTC.

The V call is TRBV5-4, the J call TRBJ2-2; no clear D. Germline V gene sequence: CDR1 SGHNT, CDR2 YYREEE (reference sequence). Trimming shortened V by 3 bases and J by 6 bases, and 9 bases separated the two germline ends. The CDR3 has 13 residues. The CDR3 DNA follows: TGTGCCAGCAGCTACCGTTTGGCCGGGGAGCTGTTTTTT. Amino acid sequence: CASSYRLAGELFF.

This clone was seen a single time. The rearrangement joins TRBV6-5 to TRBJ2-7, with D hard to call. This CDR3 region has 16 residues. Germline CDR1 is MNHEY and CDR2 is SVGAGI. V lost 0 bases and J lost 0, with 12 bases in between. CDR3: CASSYSYGGSSYEQYF. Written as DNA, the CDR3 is TGTGCCAGCAGTTACTCGTACGGTGGCTCCTCCTACGAGCAGTACTTC.

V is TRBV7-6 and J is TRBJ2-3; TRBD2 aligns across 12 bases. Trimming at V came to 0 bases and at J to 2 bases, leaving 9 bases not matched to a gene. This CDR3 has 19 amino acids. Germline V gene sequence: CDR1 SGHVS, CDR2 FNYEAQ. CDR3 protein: CASSLAALPSGRATDTQYF. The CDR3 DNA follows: TGTGCCAGCAGCTTAGCTGCTCTGCCTAGCGGGAGGGCCACAGATACGCAGTATTTT.

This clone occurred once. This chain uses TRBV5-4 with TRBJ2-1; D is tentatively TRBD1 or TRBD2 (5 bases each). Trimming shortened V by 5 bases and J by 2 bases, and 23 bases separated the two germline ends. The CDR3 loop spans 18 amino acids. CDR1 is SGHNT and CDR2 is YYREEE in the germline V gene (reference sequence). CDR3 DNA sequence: TGTGCCAGCAGTCGATGGGACGTCTCAGGGCCTACCTACAATGAGCAGTTCTTC. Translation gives CASSRWDVSGPTYNEQFF.

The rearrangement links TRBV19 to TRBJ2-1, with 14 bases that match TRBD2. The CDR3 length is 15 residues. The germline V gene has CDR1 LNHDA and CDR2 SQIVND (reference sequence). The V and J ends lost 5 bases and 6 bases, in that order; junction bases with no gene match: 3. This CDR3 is CASSPGLAGVNEQFF. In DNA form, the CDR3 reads TGTGCCAGTAGTCCGGGACTAGCGGGAGTCAATGAGCAGTTCTTC. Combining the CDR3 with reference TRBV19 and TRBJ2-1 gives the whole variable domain DGGITQSPKYLFRKEGQNVTLSCEQNLNHDAMYWYRQDPGQGLRLIYYSQIVNDFQKGDIAEGYSVSREKKESFPLTVTSAQKNPTAFYLCASSPGLAGVNEQFFGPGTRLTVL.

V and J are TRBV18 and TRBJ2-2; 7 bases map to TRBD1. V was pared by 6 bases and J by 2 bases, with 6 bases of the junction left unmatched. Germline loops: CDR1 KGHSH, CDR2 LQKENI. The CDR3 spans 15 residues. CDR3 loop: CASSPGTANTGELFF. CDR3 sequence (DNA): TGTGCCAGCTCTCCCGGGACAGCAAACACCGGGGAGCTGTTTTTT.

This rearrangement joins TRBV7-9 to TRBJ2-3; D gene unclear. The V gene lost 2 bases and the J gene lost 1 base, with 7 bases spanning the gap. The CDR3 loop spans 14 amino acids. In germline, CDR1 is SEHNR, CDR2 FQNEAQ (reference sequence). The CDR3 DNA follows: TGTGCCAGCAGCTTAACCGCGGGCACAGATACGCAGTATTTT. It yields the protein CASSLTAGTDTQYF.

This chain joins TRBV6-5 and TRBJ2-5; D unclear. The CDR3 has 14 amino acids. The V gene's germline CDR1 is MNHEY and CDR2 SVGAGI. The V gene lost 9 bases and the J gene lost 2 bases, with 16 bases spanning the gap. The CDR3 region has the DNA TGTGCCAGTTCCAGCATTTACCCTCAAGAGACCCAGTACTTC. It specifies CASSSIYPQETQYF.

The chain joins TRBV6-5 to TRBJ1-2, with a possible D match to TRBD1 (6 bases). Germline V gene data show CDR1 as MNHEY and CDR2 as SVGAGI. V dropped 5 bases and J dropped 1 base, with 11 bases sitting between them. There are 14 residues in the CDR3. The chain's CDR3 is CASSVTGFNYGYTF. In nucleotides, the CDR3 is TGTGCCAGCAGTGTTACAGGGTTTAACTATGGCTACACCTTC.

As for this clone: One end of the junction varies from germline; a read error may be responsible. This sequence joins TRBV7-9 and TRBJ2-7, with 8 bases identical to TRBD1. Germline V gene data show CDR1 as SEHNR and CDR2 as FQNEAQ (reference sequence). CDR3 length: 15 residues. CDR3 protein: CASSLNRDRSYQQYF. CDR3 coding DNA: TGTGCCAGCAGTCTCAACCGGGACAGGTCCTACCAGCAGTACTTC.

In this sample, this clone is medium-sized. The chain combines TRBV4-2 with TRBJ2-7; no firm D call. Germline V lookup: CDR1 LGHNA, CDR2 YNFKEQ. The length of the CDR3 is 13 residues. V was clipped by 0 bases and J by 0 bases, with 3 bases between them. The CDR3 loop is CASSQDTSYEQYF. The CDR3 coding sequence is TGTGCCAGCAGCCAAGATACCTCCTACGAGCAGTACTTC.

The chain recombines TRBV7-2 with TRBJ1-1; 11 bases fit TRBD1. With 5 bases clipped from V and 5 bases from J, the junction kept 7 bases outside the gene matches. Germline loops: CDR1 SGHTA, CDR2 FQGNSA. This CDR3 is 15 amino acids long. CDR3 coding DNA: TGTGCCAGCAGCCCCGGGACAGGGGGTAGGACTGAAGCTTTCTTT. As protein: CASSPGTGGRTEAFF.

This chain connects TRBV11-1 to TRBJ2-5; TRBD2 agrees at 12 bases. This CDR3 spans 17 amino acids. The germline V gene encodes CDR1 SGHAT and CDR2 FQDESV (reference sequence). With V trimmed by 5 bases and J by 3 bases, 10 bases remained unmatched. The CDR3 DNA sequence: TGTGCCAGCAGCCCAGACCACTGGACTAGCGGGAAAGAGACCCAGTACTTC. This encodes CASSPDHWTSGKETQYF.

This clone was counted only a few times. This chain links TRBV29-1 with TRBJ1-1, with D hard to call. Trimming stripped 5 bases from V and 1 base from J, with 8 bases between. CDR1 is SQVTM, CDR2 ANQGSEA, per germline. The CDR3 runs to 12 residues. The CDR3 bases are TGCAGCGTTCAAAGGGAGAACACTGAAGCTTTCTTT. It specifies CSVQRENTEAFF. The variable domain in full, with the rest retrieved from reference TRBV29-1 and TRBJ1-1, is SAVISQKPSRDICQRGTSLTIQCQVDSQVTMMFWYRQQPGQSLTLIATANQGSEATYESGFVIDKFPISRPNLTFSTLTVSNMSPEDSSIYLCSVQRENTEAFFGQGTRLTVV.